A single sample is the source of the 14 T cell receptor beta chains below, sequenced in a study of shared clonotypes between healthy human individuals. Method: immunoSEQ multiplex PCR; TCRdb's copy keeps in-frame clones and lacks some. The sample has roughly 2.5 million clones, over 85% seen once. The sample was naive CD4+ T cells sorted from blood. Stated subset: CD45RA+ positively selected. These receptors came from a man younger than 35 in good health.

The rearrangement joins TRBV5-4 to TRBJ2-2; no definite D call. The length of the CDR3 is 13 residues. V was cut by 2 bases and J by 9 bases, with 11 bases left in between. Per germline, CDR1 SGHNT and CDR2 YYREEE (reference sequence). The CDR3: CASSFNPSRELFF. The CDR3 bases are TGTGCCAGCAGCTTTAACCCTTCCCGGGAGCTGTTTTTT.

The chain couples TRBV2 to TRBJ2-2, with 12 bases that match TRBD2. J was trimmed by 6 bases and V by 6 bases; bases with no gene match: 2. CDR1 and CDR2 from the germline V gene are SNHLY and FYNNEI. The CDR3 has 14 residues. DNA for the CDR3: TGTGCCAGCAGGACTAGCGGGGGTTCCGGGGAGCTGTTTTTT. Translating gives CASRTSGGSGELFF.

The chain couples TRBV12-5 to TRBJ2-2; D is unclear. V was shortened by 1 base and J by 8 bases, with 8 bases between the two germline ends. The germline V gene encodes CDR1 LGHNT and CDR2 FRNRAP. CDR3 length: 13 residues. The CDR3 protein is CASGLGDWGELFF. The CDR3 DNA sequence: TGTGCTAGTGGTTTGGGTGACTGGGGGGAGCTGTTTTTT.

The V and J genes are TRBV2 and TRBJ2-5; D gene uncertain. Trimming took 1 base from V and 5 from J, leaving 14 bases between them. Germline V CDR1 and CDR2: SNHLY, FYNNEI. The CDR3 spans 15 residues. The CDR3 DNA reads as TGTGCCAGCAGTGAAGAACAACTACTCAGGGAGACCCAGTACTTC. Translating it yields CASSEEQLLRETQYF. The full variable domain, completed using reference TRBV2 and TRBJ2-5, is EPEVTQTPSHQVTQMGQEVILRCVPISNHLYFYWYRQILGQKVEFLVSFYNNEISEKSEIFDDQFSVERPDGSNFTLKIRSTKLEDSAMYFCASSEEQLLRETQYFGPGTRLLVL.

V gene TRBV6-5 combines with J gene TRBJ1-1, with 7 bases aligning to TRBD1. Looked up from germline, CDR1 is MNHEY and CDR2 is SVGAGI. CDR3 length: 15 residues. V shed 2 bases, J shed 3 bases, and the junction held 6 bases outside the gene matches. The DNA of the CDR3 is TGTGCCAGCAGTTACCAAATCAGGGGGGACACTGAAGCTTTCTTT. Encoded protein: CASSYQIRGDTEAFF.

The rearrangement links TRBV19 to TRBJ1-2; perhaps TRBD1 as D (5 bases). This CDR3 has 14 residues. Germline V lookup: CDR1 LNHDA, CDR2 SQIVND (reference sequence). The V end lost 6 bases, the J end lost 4 bases, and 15 bases lay between the germline ends. The CDR3 sequence: CASRLPGAFYGYTF. CDR3 DNA sequence: TGTGCCAGTAGACTCCCCGGGGCGTTCTATGGCTACACCTTC.

The chain is built from TRBV18 and TRBJ1-4, with D hard to call. V was cut by 6 bases and J by 8 bases, with 16 bases left in between. There are 14 residues in the CDR3. Germline V gives CDR1 KGHSH, CDR2 LQKENI. CDR3 DNA: TGTGCCAGCTCCAGAGGCCAGGACTTCGAAAAACTGTTTTTT. Translating it yields CASSRGQDFEKLFF.

This chain joins TRBV10-3 and TRBJ2-7, with D perhaps TRBD1 (6 bases). This CDR3 spans 14 amino acids. The V and J ends lost 3 bases and 3 bases respectively, with 12 bases between them. CDR1 and CDR2 from the germline V gene are ENHRY and SYGVKD. The CDR3 sequence: CAISDGRGVYEQYF. DNA of the CDR3: TGTGCCATCAGTGATGGCAGGGGCGTCTACGAGCAGTACTTC.

The chain couples TRBV19 to TRBJ2-7, with 9 bases that match TRBD1. The V gene's germline CDR1 is LNHDA and CDR2 SQIVND (reference sequence). The V gene end was trimmed by 4 bases and the J gene end by 7 bases; junction bases not matched to a gene: 8. CDR3 length: 14 amino acids. The CDR3 coding sequence is TGTGCCAGTAGTACGCACAGGGGGCACCCTGAGCAGTACTTC. Translation gives CASSTHRGHPEQYF.

The chain combines TRBV10-3 with TRBJ2-2; the D is unclear. The CDR3 runs 12 residues. Germline V gene sequence: CDR1 ENHRY, CDR2 SYGVKD. V gave up 3 bases and J gave up 6 bases, with 5 bases separating them. The CDR3 region is CAISEGSGELFF. The CDR3 DNA is TGTGCCATCAGTGAAGGGTCCGGGGAGCTGTTTTTT.

This chain uses TRBV25-1 with TRBJ2-4, with D tentatively TRBD1 (6 bases). CDR3 size: 14 residues. V gave up 2 bases and J gave up 7 bases, with 12 bases separating them. Germline V lookup: CDR1 MGHDK, CDR2 SYGVNS. The CDR3 DNA sequence: TGTGCCAGCAGTGAACTGGGGGCGCGGAACATTCAGTACTTC. It translates to CASSELGARNIQYF. The variable domain in full, with the rest retrieved from reference TRBV25-1 and TRBJ2-4, is EADIYQTPRYLVIGTGKKITLECSQTMGHDKMYWYQQDPGMELHLIHYSYGVNSTEKGDLSSESTVSRIRTEHFPLTLESARPSHTSQYLCASSELGARNIQYFGAGTRLSVL.

The rearrangement links TRBV5-4 to TRBJ2-3; D remains unclear. Deletions cut 5 bases from V and 1 base from J, with 8 bases between. This CDR3 is built from 13 residues. The germline V gene has CDR1 SGHNT and CDR2 YYREEE (reference sequence). The CDR3 sequence is CASRVGGTDTQYF. CDR3 coding DNA: TGTGCCAGCAGGGTAGGCGGCACAGATACGCAGTATTTT.

This chain uses TRBV7-2 with TRBJ1-4; 8 bases map to TRBD1. The CDR3 has 15 amino acids. CDR1 is SGHTA, CDR2 FQGNSA, per germline. The junction had 6 bases not matched to a gene; V was cut back by 5 bases and J by 4 bases. The CDR3 DNA is TGTGCCAGCAGCGTTCGGACAGGGTATAATGAAAAACTGTTTTTT. Translated, it gives CASSVRTGYNEKLFF.

This clone was counted once. The rearrangement links TRBV30 to TRBJ1-1, with TRBD1 matching over 10 bases. The CDR3 is 13 residues long. Unmatched junction bases numbered 2, after V lost 1 base and J lost 6 bases. Germline loops: CDR1 GTSNPN, CDR2 SVGIG (reference sequence). The CDR3 DNA is TGTGCCTGGAGTGGAGGACAGGGGGCTGAAGCTTTCTTT. It specifies CAWSGGQGAEAFF.